The 10 T cell receptor beta chains below were found in one sample sequenced in a study of blood T cell repertoires in COVID-19. Profiled with immunoSEQ multiplex PCR; TCRdb holds only in-frame clones, not every one. This table holds some 270,000 clones, roughly 85% found once. The sample comprised PBMCs or T cells enriched from blood (not recorded which). Receptors were obtained from a woman aged 50 to 60 with acute COVID-19.

The chain is built from TRBV5-5 and TRBJ2-5; 10 bases fit TRBD1. This CDR3 is built from 14 residues. V dropped 6 bases and J dropped 3; count of bases not matched to a gene: 5. Germline CDR1 reads SGHKS; CDR2 reads YYEKEE (reference sequence). The CDR3: CASIPGTGEETQYF. CDR3 sequence (DNA): TGTGCCAGCATCCCTGGGACAGGGGAAGAGACCCAGTACTTC.

This chain uses TRBV2 with TRBJ1-4, with unresolved D. The CDR3 consists of 12 residues. V lost 6 bases, J lost 8 bases, and 10 bases lay in between. Germline V lookup: CDR1 SNHLY, CDR2 FYNNEI. CDR3 residues: CASSAGGEKLFF. In nucleotides, the CDR3 is TGTGCCAGCAGCGCCGGCGGGGAAAAACTGTTTTTT.

CDR3 sequence (DNA): TGTGCCAGCAGCCAAAGTAGAACAGGGGGCTATGGCTACACCTTC. This codes for CASSQSRTGGYGYTF. This rearrangement joins TRBV3-1 (or the pseudogene TRBV3-2) to TRBJ1-2; TRBD1 aligns across 8 bases. The CDR3 sequence is 15 residues long. The V gene end was trimmed by 2 bases and the J gene end by 4 bases; junction bases not matched to a gene: 6. The germline gives CDR1 LGHDT, CDR2 YNNKEL (reference sequence).

The rearrangement joins TRBV30 to TRBJ1-2, with D possibly being TRBD1 (5 bases). Per germline, CDR1 GTSNPN and CDR2 SVGIG (reference sequence). V was pared by 2 bases and J by 8 bases, with 12 bases between. The CDR3 is 12 residues long. The CDR3 DNA reads TGTGCCTGGAGTTCCGGGGGAAGAGGCTACACCTTC. This codes for CAWSSGGRGYTF.

This chain links TRBV5-1 with TRBJ1-1, with D possibly matching TRBD1 (5 bases). CDR1 SGHRS and CDR2 YFSETQ come from the germline V gene. The V end lost 4 bases, the J end lost 0 bases, and 10 bases lay between the germline ends. The CDR3 is 14 amino acids. This chain's CDR3 is CASSRGTVNTEAFF. CDR3 DNA sequence: TGCGCCAGCAGCCGGGGGACGGTGAACACTGAAGCTTTCTTT.

The V and J genes are TRBV7-8 and TRBJ1-2; TRBD1 agrees at 7 bases. Looked up from germline, CDR1 is SGHVS and CDR2 is FQNEAQ. The trim removed 6 bases at V and 5 bases at J, leaving 12 bases unmatched. The CDR3 contains 15 residues. CDR3 DNA sequence: TGTGCCAGCAGGCCTACAGGGGCGCAAAGTTATGGCTACACCTTC. It encodes CASRPTGAQSYGYTF.

The chain joins TRBV9 to TRBJ1-2; 11 bases line up with TRBD1. The CDR3 extends over 16 amino acids. The germline gives CDR1 SGDLS, CDR2 YYNGEE. V lost 7 bases, J lost 3 bases, and 11 bases stayed unmatched. For the CDR3, the DNA is TGTGCCAGCGGACGAATAGGGGACAGGGGGGACTATGGCTACACCTTC. Translating gives CASGRIGDRGDYGYTF.

In this sample, this clone turned up once. CDR3 region: CAWSGQGVGNSPLHF. The CDR3 region has the DNA TGTGCCTGGAGTGGACAGGGGGTTGGTAATTCACCCCTCCACTTT. The V and J genes are TRBV30 and TRBJ1-6; TRBD1 aligns across 9 bases. The germline V gene has CDR1 GTSNPN and CDR2 SVGIG (reference sequence). The junction had 4 bases not matched to a gene; V was cut back by 1 base and J by 6 bases. There are 15 residues in the CDR3. Full variable domain (rest looked up from reference TRBV30 and TRBJ1-6): SQTIHQWPATLVQPVGSPLSLECTVEGTSNPNLYWYRQAAGRGLQLLFYSVGIGQISSEVPQNLSASRPQDRQFILSSKKLLLSDSGFYLCAWSGQGVGNSPLHFGNGTRLTVT.

V gene TRBV10-2 combines with J gene TRBJ2-1; 10 nucleotides agree with TRBD2. The V gene end was trimmed by 5 bases and the J gene end by 9 bases; junction bases not matched to a gene: 10. The CDR3 runs to 15 residues. Looked up from germline, CDR1 is WSHSY and CDR2 is SAAADI. In nucleotides, the CDR3 is TGCGCCAGCAGTCCCTCAGCGGGGGGGCGGGGTGAGCAGTTCTTC. The encoded protein is CASSPSAGGRGEQFF.

This sequence joins TRBV7-9 and TRBJ1-1; D is unresolved. This CDR3 region has 11 residues. Trimming stripped 6 bases from V and 1 base from J, with 3 bases between. Per the germline V gene, CDR1 is SEHNR and CDR2 is FQNEAQ (reference sequence). This chain's CDR3 is CASRANTEAFF. The CDR3 DNA reads TGTGCCAGCAGGGCGAACACTGAAGCTTTCTTT.